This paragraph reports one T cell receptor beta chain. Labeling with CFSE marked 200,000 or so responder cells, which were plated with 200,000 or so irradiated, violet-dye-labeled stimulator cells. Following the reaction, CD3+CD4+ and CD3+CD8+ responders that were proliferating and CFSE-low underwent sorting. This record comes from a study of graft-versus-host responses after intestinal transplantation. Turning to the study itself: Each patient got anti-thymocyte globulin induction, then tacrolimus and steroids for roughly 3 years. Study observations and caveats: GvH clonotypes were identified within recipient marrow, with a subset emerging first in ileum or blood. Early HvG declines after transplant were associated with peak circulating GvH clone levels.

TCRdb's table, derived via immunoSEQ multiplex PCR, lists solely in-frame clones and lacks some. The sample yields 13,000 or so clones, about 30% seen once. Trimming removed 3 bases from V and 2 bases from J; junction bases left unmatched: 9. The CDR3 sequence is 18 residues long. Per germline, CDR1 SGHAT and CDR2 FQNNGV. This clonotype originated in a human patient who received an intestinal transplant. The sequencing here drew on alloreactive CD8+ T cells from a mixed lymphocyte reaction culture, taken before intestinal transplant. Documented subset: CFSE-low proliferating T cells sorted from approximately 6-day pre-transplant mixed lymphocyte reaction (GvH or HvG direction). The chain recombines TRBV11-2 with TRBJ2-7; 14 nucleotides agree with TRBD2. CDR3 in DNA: TGTGCCAGCAGCTTCCCGGGACTAGCGGGAGCTAGGGCCTACGAGCAGTACTTC. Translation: CASSFPGLAGARAYEQYF. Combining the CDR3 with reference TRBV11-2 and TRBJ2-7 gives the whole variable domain EAGVAQSPRYKIIEKRQSVAFWCNPISGHATLYWYQQILGQGPKLLIQFQNNGVVDDSQLPKDRFSAERLKGVDSTLKIQPAKLEDSAVYLCASSFPGLAGARAYEQYFGPGTRLTVT.